The rows below give T cell receptor beta chains drawn from one sample of a study of shared clonotypes between healthy human individuals. Repertoires were generated with immunoSEQ multiplex PCR, while TCRdb's copy carries only in-frame clones and drops some. The table has approximately 2,200,000 clones, 90% to 95% seen once. The specimen sequenced was naive CD8+ T cells from PBMCs. The source of these receptors is a young man in good health. Some clones in this sample may be carry-over from other donors' samples. Both conserved end residues are part of each CDR3. A D gene is named only where the DNA matches it firmly. Size is omitted from some rows. Given values are once, few, many or a class for expanded clones.

>.|TRBJ2-2|TRBV27|.
CASSAAWALGELFF
TGTGCCAGCAGCGCCGCCTGGGCCTTAGGGGAGCTGTTTTTT
>.|TRBJ1-1|TRBV9|.
CASSTRGGSTEAFF
TGTGCCAGCAGCACCCGTGGGGGATCAACTGAAGCTTTCTTT
>.|TRBJ2-7|TRBV21-1|.
CASSKVSGGRNEQYF
TGTGCCAGCAGCAAAGTTAGTGGGGGCCGTAACGAGCAGTACTTC
>.|TRBJ1-2|TRBV6-6|TRBD1
CASSYVGTGATGYTF
TGTGCCAGCAGTTACGTTGGGACAGGGGCGACTGGCTACACCTTC
>.|TRBJ1-5|TRBV27|.
CASSPRQGNQPQHF
TGTGCCAGCAGTCCCCGACAAGGTAATCAGCCCCAGCATTTT
>.|TRBJ2-7|TRBV29-1|.
CSAKYRSEQYF
TGCAGCGCCAAATATAGGAGCGAGCAGTACTTC
>.|TRBJ2-7|TRBV4-1|TRBD2
CASSQVRREGSYEQYF
TGCGCCAGCAGCCAAGTTCGGCGGGAGGGATCCTACGAGCAGTACTTC
>.|TRBJ2-5|TRBV18|.
CASSPSLIAAPETQYF
TGTGCCAGCTCACCTTCGTTGATAGCGGCTCCAGAGACCCAGTACTTC
>.|TRBJ2-7|TRBV28|.
CASSPRAAGLHSYEQYF
TGTGCCAGCAGCCCTAGAGCGGCCGGACTCCACTCCTACGAGCAGTACTTC
>.|TRBJ1-1|TRBV27|.
CASSLTFGNPEAFF
TGTGCCAGCAGTCTTACTTTTGGGAACCCTGAAGCTTTCTTT
>.|TRBJ1-1|TRBV6-1|TRBD1
CASSEGRTGRLTEAFF
TGTGCCAGCAGTGAAGGACGGACAGGGAGGCTAACTGAAGCTTTCTTT
>once|TRBJ2-1|TRBV7-3|TRBD1
CASSGTGGSSYNEQFF
TGTGCCAGCAGCGGGACAGGGGGCTCCTCCTACAATGAGCAGTTCTTC
>once|TRBJ1-3|TRBV9|TRBD1
CASSLDRDSAGNTIYF
TGTGCCAGCAGCCTCGACCGGGACAGTGCTGGAAACACCATATATTTT
>.|TRBJ2-1|TRBV7-3|TRBD2
CASSFLRNREGRNNEQFF
TGTGCCAGCAGCTTCCTACGAAACCGGGAGGGGAGGAACAATGAGCAGTTCTTC
>.|TRBJ2-3|TRBV7-9|TRBD2
CASSGPRTSRSNTQYF
TGTGCCAGCAGCGGGCCCCGGACTAGCCGTTCAAATACGCAGTATTTT
>.|TRBJ2-1|TRBV9|.
CASSSWGGAYNEQFF
TGTGCCAGCAGCTCATGGGGAGGAGCCTACAATGAGCAGTTCTTC
>.|TRBJ2-1|TRBV15|TRBD1
CATSTDREVPYSEQFF
TGTGCCACCAGCACCGACAGGGAAGTGCCCTACAGTGAGCAGTTCTTC
>.|TRBJ2-3|TRBV4-3|.
CASSPLWGGENTDTQYF
TGCGCCAGCAGCCCGCTGTGGGGCGGAGAGAACACAGATACGCAGTATTTT
>.|TRBJ2-7|TRBV29-1|TRBD1
CSVRGTEVKYEQYF
TGCAGCGTTAGGGGGACAGAAGTTAAGTACGAGCAGTACTTC
>.|TRBJ2-1|TRBV29-1|.
CSVRGLPGRSYNEQFF
TGCAGCGTACGGGGACTCCCCGGGCGCTCCTACAATGAGCAGTTCTTC